A single sample is the source of the 30 T cell receptor beta chains below, sequenced in a study of cytomegalovirus exposure and HLA in healthy donors. PCR involved 60 Vbeta and 13 Jbeta primers. Using immunoSEQ multiplex PCR, the repertoire was profiled, and TCRdb retains in-frame clones only, with some absent. The sample includes about 160,000 clones, roughly nine tenths of them seen just once. The sample was PBMCs. These receptors came from a woman aged 25 to 45 in good health and CMV-seronegative.

The V gene is TRBV30, the J gene TRBJ1-5; D is unclear. The V gene's germline CDR1 is GTSNPN and CDR2 SVGIG (reference sequence). Trimming took off 0 bases at V and 0 bases at J, with 3 bases between the two ends. This CDR3 is 13 amino acids long. The CDR3 DNA is TGTGCCTGGAGTGTTAGTAGCAATCAGCCCCAGCATTTT. This sequence encodes CAWSVSSNQPQHF.

The chain recombines TRBV19 with TRBJ1-2, with 7 bases identical to TRBD1. The V segment lost 5 bases and the J segment 2 bases; nucleotides outside the gene matches: 5. The CDR3 contains 14 residues. Germline lookup yields CDR1 LNHDA and CDR2 SQIVND (reference sequence). The CDR3, as DNA: TGTGCCAGTAGTCCCGGGACAGCAAACTATGGCTACACCTTC. Amino acids: CASSPGTANYGYTF.

Here the CDR3 DNA reads TGTGCCAGCAGCAAAGGGCACAGGTTCTACGAGCAGTACTTC. This translates into CASSKGHRFYEQYF. The J gene is TRBJ2-7, the V gene TRBV21-1; the table's D gene call, TRBD1, was not cross checked with the DNA. TRBV21-1 is noted as a pseudogene. This CDR3 comprises 14 residues.

The V and J genes are TRBV7-2 and TRBJ2-4; D uncertain. The CDR3 totals 12 residues. Germline lookup yields CDR1 SGHTA and CDR2 FQGNSA. Trimming removed 4 bases from V and 13 bases from J, with 14 bases in between. CDR3 sequence reads: CASSSTPPRQYF. The CDR3 nucleotides are TGTGCCAGCAGCTCGACTCCCCCACGCCAGTACTTC.

The rearrangement joins TRBV13 to TRBJ2-7; possible D gene TRBD2, 6 bases. Between the trimmed V and J ends, which lost 2 bases and 6 bases, there was a span of 14 bases. This CDR3 comprises 14 residues. Germline CDR1 is PRHDT and CDR2 is FYEKMQ (reference sequence). CDR3 region: CASSLWGGTSEQYF. CDR3 nucleotide sequence: TGTGCCAGCAGCTTATGGGGCGGGACCAGCGAGCAGTACTTC.

This chain joins TRBV6-1 and TRBJ2-5; 7 nucleotides agree with TRBD2. Matching the DNA end better, TRBJ2-7 makes the J call doubtful. This CDR3 spans 14 amino acids. Germline CDR1 is MNHNS and CDR2 is SASEGT. In DNA, the CDR3 is TGTGCCAGCAGTGAGGGCGGGAGTCCAAACGAGCAGTACTTC. Its translation is CASSEGGSPNEQYF.

The J gene is TRBJ2-5, the V gene TRBV6-1; 8 bases line up with TRBD2. This CDR3 has 14 residues. Germline CDR1 is MNHNS and CDR2 is SASEGT. V lost 2 bases to trimming and J lost 5 bases; unmatched junction nucleotides: 4. CDR3 sequence: CASSEIGRGETQYF. In DNA form, the CDR3 reads TGTGCCAGCAGTGAAATCGGGAGGGGGGAGACCCAGTACTTC.

The genes are TRBV2 and TRBJ2-2; D may be TRBD1 (6 bases). Per germline, CDR1 SNHLY and CDR2 FYNNEI. V was shortened by 5 bases and J by 5 bases, with 12 bases between the two germline ends. This CDR3 comprises 14 residues. The CDR3: CASSKTGYTGELFF. CDR3 nucleotides: TGTGCCAGCAGTAAGACAGGTTATACCGGGGAGCTGTTTTTT.

This chain connects TRBV7-8 to TRBJ2-1, with TRBD2 matching over 10 bases. CDR1 is SGHVS, CDR2 FQNEAQ, per germline. V dropped 5 bases and J dropped 5; count of bases not matched to a gene: 15. This CDR3 is built from 18 residues. The CDR3 coding sequence is TGTGCCAGCAGCCACCCGGTGGTGGAGCGGGAGGGCCACAATGAGCAGTTCTTC. Translation gives CASSHPVVEREGHNEQFF.

CDR3 sequence reads: CASSLARGGSGNTIYF. DNA for the CDR3: TGTGCCAGCAGCTTGGCTCGAGGAGGCTCTGGAAACACCATATATTTT. This rearrangement joins TRBV7-9 to TRBJ1-3; D not resolved. V lost 3 bases, J lost 0 bases, and 12 bases lay in between. CDR1 and CDR2 from the germline V gene are SEHNR and FQNEAQ (reference sequence). The CDR3 covers 16 residues.

The CDR3 here is CASSRGGEGYTF. The CDR3, as DNA: TGTGCCAGCAGTCGAGGAGGGGAAGGCTACACCTTC. This chain joins TRBV27 and TRBJ1-2; maybe TRBD1 (5 bases). Looked up from germline, CDR1 is MNHEY and CDR2 is SMNVEV (reference sequence). The CDR3 has 12 amino acids. Trimming stripped 5 bases from V and 8 bases from J, with 12 bases between.

This sequence joins TRBV19 and TRBJ1-5; D might be TRBD1 (5 bases). The CDR3 has 15 amino acids. Trimming shortened V by 4 bases and J by 9 bases, and 19 bases separated the two germline ends. CDR1 LNHDA and CDR2 SQIVND come from the germline V gene (reference sequence). In DNA, the CDR3 is TGTGCCAGTAGTAGGGGCACCGCACTTAGGGGGCCCCAGCATTTT. This encodes CASSRGTALRGPQHF.

V usage is TRBV6-5 and J usage is TRBJ1-1, with a tentative D call TRBD1 (5 bases). Germline-derived CDR1 and CDR2 are MNHEY and SVGAGI. The CDR3 runs to 14 residues. Deletions cut 6 bases from V and 7 bases from J, with 18 bases between. The CDR3 DNA reads as TGTGCCAGCAGACAGCCTCAGGGTGTGAGTGAAGCTTTCTTT. Amino acids: CASRQPQGVSEAFF.

V is TRBV6-1 and J is TRBJ2-7; no firm D call. This CDR3 has 12 residues. V was trimmed by 5 bases and J by 2 bases, leaving 7 bases between them. CDR1 is MNHNS and CDR2 is SASEGT in the germline V gene. CDR3 DNA: TGTGCCAGCAGTATCCTTACCTACGAGCAGTACTTC. Translated, it gives CASSILTYEQYF.

CDR3 sequence: CASSLAGGSNYGYTF. CDR3 bases: TGTGCCAGCAGCTTAGCGGGGGGTTCTAACTATGGCTACACCTTC. The rearrangement joins TRBV7-8 to TRBJ1-2; a weak D match, TRBD1 (5 bases). Germline loops: CDR1 SGHVS, CDR2 FQNEAQ. V gave up 0 bases and J gave up 0 bases, with 8 bases separating them. The CDR3 is 15 amino acids.

The chain has TRBV15 and TRBJ2-7, with TRBD1 identical over 7 bases. V trimming: 1 base; J trimming: 7 bases; junction bases outside the gene matches: 10. Germline assignment: CDR1 LNHNV and CDR2 YYDKDF (reference sequence). The CDR3 runs 15 residues. The CDR3: CATSRGQGRFGEQYF. In DNA form, the CDR3 reads TGTGCCACCAGCAGAGGACAGGGACGGTTTGGGGAGCAGTACTTC.

The V call is TRBV7-2, the J call TRBJ2-5; TRBD2 is a possible D gene (6 bases). This CDR3 has 13 amino acids. Germline V gene data show CDR1 as SGHTA and CDR2 as FQGNSA. Trimming took 7 bases from V and 6 from J, leaving 15 bases between them. This CDR3 reads CASNPGTWKTQYF. CDR3 DNA: TGTGCCAGCAACCCAGGGACTTGGAAGACCCAGTACTTC.

The genes are TRBV27 and TRBJ2-3; TRBD2 matches at 11 bases. The germline V gene has CDR1 MNHEY and CDR2 SMNVEV (reference sequence). CDR3 size: 18 residues. V was clipped by 5 bases and J by 3 bases; unmatched bases: 13. CDR3 nucleotides: TGTGCCAGCAGTCTCCGCCGGGCTAGCGGGGGGAAAACAGATACGCAGTATTTT. It encodes CASSLRRASGGKTDTQYF.

The chain links TRBV5-1 to TRBJ2-7; TRBD1 agrees at 7 bases. V gave up 0 bases and J gave up 2 bases; unmatched junction bases: 5. This CDR3 comprises 15 residues. The V gene's germline CDR1 is SGHRS and CDR2 YFSETQ. Written as DNA, the CDR3 is TGCGCCAGCAGCTTGGAGGGGACAGCCACCTACGAGCAGTACTTC. Translated, it gives CASSLEGTATYEQYF.

This clone was detected a few times. The rearrangement joins TRBV7-9 to TRBJ2-5; D possibly corresponds to TRBD2 (6 bases). Trimming took 1 base from V and 7 from J, leaving 10 bases between them. Per germline, CDR1 SEHNR and CDR2 FQNEAQ (reference sequence). The length of the CDR3 is 13 residues. CDR3 in DNA: TGTGCCAGCAGCTTAGGGCTGGGGGGGACCCAGTACTTC. This translates into CASSLGLGGTQYF.

This clone was seen once. V is TRBV4-1 and J is TRBJ1-1; D ambiguous. Germline assignment: CDR1 MGHRA and CDR2 YSYEKL. With 0 bases removed from V and 4 bases from J, the gap between germline ends came to 18 bases. The CDR3 loop spans 17 amino acids. In DNA, the CDR3 is TGCGCCAGCAGCCAAGAAGGCTTAGGCCCCAGAGGCACTGAAGCTTTCTTT. Translation: CASSQEGLGPRGTEAFF.

The J gene is TRBJ1-1, the V gene TRBV19, with no clear D. This CDR3 is built from 15 residues. In germline, CDR1 is LNHDA, CDR2 SQIVND (reference sequence). V was pared by 6 bases and J by 3 bases, with 17 bases between. The CDR3, as DNA: TGTGCCAGTAGAATTGGCCCAAGTCGGGACACTGAAGCTTTCTTT. This gives the protein CASRIGPSRDTEAFF.

The chain combines TRBV5-5 with TRBJ1-1; D gene ambiguous. The V end was cut by 0 bases, the J end by 2 bases, with 5 bases between. The CDR3 extends over 13 amino acids. The V gene's germline CDR1 is SGHKS and CDR2 YYEKEE (reference sequence). The CDR3 bases are TGTGCCAGCAGCTTGGCGGTAAACACTGAAGCTTTCTTT. It specifies CASSLAVNTEAFF.

J is TRBJ1-1 and V is TRBV9; a possible D gene is TRBD1 (6 bases). This CDR3 is 16 amino acids long. Looked up from germline, CDR1 is SGDLS and CDR2 is YYNGEE. The V gene lost 0 bases and the J gene lost 1 base, with 13 bases spanning the gap. The CDR3 region has the DNA TGTGCCAGCAGCGTAGGGGCAGGGGCAGGGAACACTGAAGCTTTCTTT. It yields the protein CASSVGAGAGNTEAFF. The whole variable domain, filled in from reference TRBV9 and TRBJ1-1, reads DSGVTQTPKHLITATGQRVTLRCSPRSGDLSVYWYQQSLDQGLQFLIQYYNGEERAKGNILERFSAQQFPDLHSELNLSSLELGDSALYFCASSVGAGAGNTEAFFGQGTRLTVV.

CDR3 in amino acids: CASSSGTASSYNSPLHF. The CDR3 DNA reads TGTGCCAGCAGCTCGGGGACTGCGAGCTCCTATAATTCACCCCTCCACTTT. The chain carries TRBV11-2 and TRBJ1-6; maybe TRBD1 (5 bases). Looked up from germline, CDR1 is SGHAT and CDR2 is FQNNGV. There are 17 residues in the CDR3. V was cut by 4 bases and J by 0 bases, with 13 bases left in between.

J is TRBJ1-3 and V is TRBV10-3; TRBD1 matches at 8 bases. CDR3 length: 15 residues. The germline V gene has CDR1 ENHRY and CDR2 SYGVKD. J lost 0 bases, V lost 11 bases, and 9 bases had no gene match. For the CDR3, the DNA is TGTGCCGCCGGGACAGGTCAAAGCTCTGGAAACACCATATATTTT. Translated, it gives CAAGTGQSSGNTIYF.

The rearrangement joins TRBV6-5 to TRBJ2-2, with 8 bases matching TRBD2. V shed 6 bases and J 0 bases; nucleotides not matched to a gene: 3. CDR1 and CDR2 from the germline V gene are MNHEY and SVGAGI. The CDR3 is 15 amino acids. The CDR3 DNA sequence: TGTGCCAGCAGCAGTAGCGGGGCGAACACCGGGGAGCTGTTTTTT. Translation: CASSSSGANTGELFF.

The chain combines TRBV10-3 with TRBJ1-4, with D unresolved. CDR1 ENHRY and CDR2 SYGVKD come from the germline V gene. V lost 4 bases and J lost 7, with 10 bases in between. This CDR3 spans 13 amino acids. CDR3 sequence: CAISGREGEKLFF. The CDR3 DNA reads TGTGCCATCAGTGGGCGGGAGGGTGAAAAACTGTTTTTT.

The chain couples TRBV18 to TRBJ1-1; D gene ambiguous. Germline values: CDR1 KGHSH, CDR2 LQKENI. The ends were cut back, 2 bases at V and 4 bases at J, with 8 bases in the middle. The CDR3 loop spans 13 amino acids. In DNA, the CDR3 is TGTGCCAGCTCACCAATCGGTCTCACTGAAGCTTTCTTT. It yields the protein CASSPIGLTEAFF. The full variable domain, rest sourced from reference TRBV18 and TRBJ1-1, is NAGVMQNPRHLVRRRGQEARLRCSPMKGHSHVYWYRQLPEEGLKFMVYLQKENIIDESGMPKERFSAEFPKEGPSILRIQQVVRGDSAAYFCASSPIGLTEAFFGQGTRLTVV.

The chain couples TRBV19 to TRBJ1-1, with 8 bases matching TRBD1. Trimming at V came to 2 bases and at J to 5 bases, leaving 4 bases not matched to a gene. The CDR3 length is 14 residues. CDR1 LNHDA and CDR2 SQIVND come from the germline V gene (reference sequence). The CDR3 region is CASSIQGAQTEAFF. The DNA for the CDR3 is TGTGCCAGTAGTATACAGGGGGCGCAAACTGAAGCTTTCTTT.